Listed here are 19 T cell receptor beta chains from one sample, sequenced in a study of blood T cells in healthy people across ages. For the second PCR, which ran for about 7 to 11 cycles, a sample-barcoded 5' primer and a J-beta primer mix were used. TCRdb reprocessed the 5' RACE reads via MiXCR and lists one record per CDR3 protein. The data contain about 1.7 million distinct CDR3 sequences, 28% of them singletons. Sequencing was performed on blood. The source of these receptors is a woman in her twenties or thirties in good health.

This chain joins TRBV6-5 and TRBJ2-1; D possibly corresponds to TRBD2 (6 bases). Trimming removed 6 bases at V and 6 bases at J, with 21 bases between. The CDR3 totals 16 residues. Germline CDR1 is MNHEY and CDR2 is SVGAGI. This CDR3 reads CASRLRLTGDANEQFF. The CDR3 nucleotides read TGTGCCAGCAGGTTACGTCTAACGGGAGATGCCAATGAGCAGTTCTTC.

J is TRBJ2-3 and V is TRBV2; TRBD1 matches at 8 bases. Germline V lookup: CDR1 SNHLY, CDR2 FYNNEI. The CDR3 consists of 14 residues. After removal of 5 bases from V and 5 bases from J, the junction contained 6 bases not matched to a gene. The CDR3 sequence is CASSRARGQDTQYF. DNA of the CDR3: TGTGCCAGCAGTAGGGCCAGGGGGCAAGATACGCAGTATTTT.

A few counts support this clonotype. The chain links TRBV7-6 to TRBJ2-3; TRBD2 matches 9 bases. The V gene's germline CDR1 is SGHVS and CDR2 FNYEAQ. There are 16 residues in the CDR3. The V gene end was trimmed by 5 bases and the J gene end by 0 bases; junction bases not matched to a gene: 6. CDR3: CASSPRLAASTDTQYF. The DNA for the CDR3 is TGTGCCAGCAGCCCTCGACTAGCGGCTAGCACAGATACGCAGTATTTT.

This clonotype was detected only a few times. The gene calls are TRBV14 and TRBJ1-4; no firm D call. Looked up from germline, CDR1 is SGHDN and CDR2 is FVKESK. The CDR3 extends over 12 amino acids. V was pared by 3 bases and J by 3 bases, with 2 bases between. This CDR3 is CASSHSNEKLFF. In DNA form, the CDR3 reads TGTGCCAGCAGCCATTCTAATGAAAAACTGTTTTTT.

This clonotype turned up a few times. The V gene is TRBV9, the J gene TRBJ2-5; no clear D gene. Germline CDR1 is SGDLS and CDR2 is YYNGEE. This CDR3 region has 15 residues. The V gene lost 4 bases and the J gene lost 4 bases, with 17 bases spanning the gap. In nucleotides, the CDR3 is TGTGCCAGCAGCCCGCAAATGAGGATTAGAGAGACCCAGTACTTC. Translating it yields CASSPQMRIRETQYF. Supplemented by reference TRBV9 and TRBJ2-5, the full variable domain reads DSGVTQTPKHLITATGQRVTLRCSPRSGDLSVYWYQQSLDQGLQFLIQYYNGEERAKGNILERFSAQQFPDLHSELNLSSLELGDSALYFCASSPQMRIRETQYFGPGTRLLVL.

The rearrangement joins TRBV9 to TRBJ1-1; no reliable D call. Deletions cut 7 bases from V and 0 bases from J, with 7 bases between. Per the germline V gene, CDR1 is SGDLS and CDR2 is YYNGEE. The CDR3 has 12 residues. CDR3 nucleotide sequence: TGTGCCAGCGGGGAGGTGAACACTGAAGCTTTCTTT. This codes for CASGEVNTEAFF.

To note about this clonotype: A much bigger clone sits one base away, suggesting this may be a read error. In this CDR3 the conserved last residue, phenylalanine or tryptophan, is missing, so a read error is likely. The CDR3 nucleotides read TGCAGTGGGGGGGACATCCCAGAGACCCAGTACGTC. As protein: CSGGDIPETQYV. This chain connects TRBV20-1 to TRBJ2-5; D possibly uses TRBD1 or TRBD2 (6 bases each). V was trimmed by 7 bases and J by 4 bases, leaving 13 bases between them. Germline V gene data show CDR1 as DFQATT and CDR2 as SNEGSKA (reference sequence). The CDR3 spans 12 residues.

CDR3 sequence: CAWSVLGAGELFF. CDR3 DNA sequence: TGTGCCTGGAGTGTCTTGGGCGCCGGGGAGCTGTTTTTT. The chain combines TRBV30 with TRBJ2-2; D is ambiguous. Germline V gene data show CDR1 as GTSNPN and CDR2 as SVGIG (reference sequence). The CDR3 runs 13 residues. Trimming removed 0 bases at V and 6 bases at J, with 8 bases between.

This clonotype was seen many times. V gene TRBV2 combines with J gene TRBJ2-7; D may be TRBD2 (7 bases). The CDR3 sequence is 14 residues long. V lost 9 bases, J lost 2 bases, and 17 bases lay in between. Germline loops: CDR1 SNHLY, CDR2 FYNNEI. CDR3 DNA sequence: TGTGCCAGTGGGGGGGCGACGGGGGCCTACGAGCAGTACTTC. Translation gives CASGGATGAYEQYF.

The V gene is TRBV2, the J gene TRBJ1-1; no reliable D call. There are 13 residues in the CDR3. Trimming removed 6 bases from V and 9 bases from J, with 17 bases in between. From germline, CDR1 is SNHLY and CDR2 FYNNEI. The CDR3 loop reads CASRPQDLGKAFF. CDR3 DNA sequence: TGTGCCAGCAGGCCTCAGGATTTGGGCAAAGCTTTCTTT.

Of note for this clonotype: This could be a read error, since a much larger clone is one nucleotide away. The CDR3 nucleotides are TGCGCCAGCACCCTAGTTAGTGGGGCCAACGTCCGGACTTTC. This gives the protein CASTLVSGANVRTF. The chain joins TRBV5-1 to TRBJ2-6; possible D gene TRBD1, 5 bases. Germline V gene lookup returns CDR1 SGHRS and CDR2 YFSETQ. The CDR3 consists of 14 residues.

Worth noting for this clonotype: Just one base apart from a much larger clone, this may be a read error. The rearrangement joins TRBV28 to TRBJ2-4, with 10 bases matching TRBD2. This CDR3 is built from 16 residues. The V gene end was trimmed by 2 bases and the J gene end by 13 bases; junction bases not matched to a gene: 14. Germline V gene data show CDR1 as MDHEN and CDR2 as SYDVKM. CDR3 residues: CASSLIGGLATHEQYF. For the CDR3, the DNA is TGTGCCAGCAGTTTAATAGGGGGACTAGCGACCCATGAGCAGTACTTC.

This clonotype was counted ten times or more. This chain uses TRBV20-1 with TRBJ2-3, with D perhaps TRBD2 (5 bases). Germline V gives CDR1 DFQATT, CDR2 SNEGSKA (reference sequence). Trimming cost V 1 base and J 4 bases, with 15 bases left between them. This CDR3 is 15 amino acids long. The CDR3 sequence: CSARGPGNLADTQYF. CDR3 nucleotide sequence: TGCAGTGCTAGAGGTCCGGGGAACCTCGCAGATACGCAGTATTTT.

For this clonotype: This may arise from a read error, as a much more abundant clone is one base away. The chain links TRBV5-1 to TRBJ2-7; 10 nucleotides line up with TRBD2. Looked up from germline, CDR1 is SGHRS and CDR2 is YFSETQ. V dropped 5 bases and J dropped 7; count of bases not matched to a gene: 12. The CDR3 covers 15 residues. The CDR3 is CASRTGTSAYNEQYF. CDR3 coding DNA: TGCGCCAGCAGGACCGGGACTAGCGCCTACAATGAGCAGTACTTC.

This clonotype turned up a few times. V usage is TRBV12-3 or TRBV12-4 and J usage is TRBJ1-4, with D hard to call. The V end lost 1 base, the J end lost 5 bases, and 8 bases lay between the germline ends. The CDR3 length is 14 residues. The CDR3 loop reads CASSLGHANEKLFF. The CDR3 DNA reads as TGTGCCAGCAGTTTAGGACACGCGAATGAAAAACTGTTTTTT.

This chain joins TRBV5-1 and TRBJ1-1; no definite D call. V was trimmed by 1 base and J by 3 bases, leaving 10 bases between them. CDR3 size: 14 residues. Germline CDR1 SGHRS, CDR2 YFSETQ. The CDR3 DNA reads as TGCGCCAGCAGCTTGTTACAGTCAGACACTGAAGCTTTCTTT. This sequence encodes CASSLLQSDTEAFF.

This clonotype was recorded many times. The chain uses TRBV5-5 and TRBJ2-1; D is undetermined. The V end was cut by 5 bases, the J end by 0 bases, with 9 bases between. Germline loops: CDR1 SGHKS, CDR2 YYEKEE (reference sequence). This CDR3 has 14 amino acids. This CDR3 reads CASRKDYSYNEQFF. CDR3 in DNA: TGTGCCAGCAGGAAGGATTACTCCTACAATGAGCAGTTCTTC.

This clonotype was counted only a few times. The genes are TRBV21-1 and TRBJ2-5. TRBV21-1 is shown as a pseudogene. The CDR3 contains 14 residues. This CDR3 reads CASSTCPFGETQYF. CDR3 coding DNA: TGTGCTAGCAGCACTTGCCCATTCGGGGAGACCCAGTACTTC.

The rearrangement links TRBV24-1 to TRBJ2-1; either TRBD1 or TRBD2 may fit D (5 bases each). CDR3 length: 12 residues. With 4 bases removed from V and 9 bases from J, the gap between germline ends came to 9 bases. Germline values: CDR1 KGHDR, CDR2 SFDVKD. CDR3 nucleotide sequence: TGTGCCACCAGTGAGTTTGGGGGTGAGCAGTTCTTC. This sequence encodes CATSEFGGEQFF.